This T cell receptor (beta chain) was sequenced for a study of cytomegalovirus exposure and HLA in healthy donors. Looking at the study overall: Within an early data release were about 85 million unique TCRs drawn from HLA-typed donors.

In the case of this clone: Its matching antigen is unknown.

Study observations and caveats: Published work reported that the classifier diagnosed cytomegalovirus status with high specificity and sensitivity. A cluster of highly shared sequence variants was likely a sequencing artifact.

The PCR ran on 60 Vbeta and 13 Jbeta primers. Original processing methods: As a later analysis found, there were 80 million or so unique TCR beta chains, of which roughly 11 million were shared. Sequencing was performed with immunoSEQ multiplex PCR; in TCRdb, only in-frame clones are kept and a portion is missing. The V and J calls and the clone size are those of that table, but D and trimming were determined from the DNA. This sample carries 150,000 to 200,000 clones, 79% of them seen once, and the ten largest clones take approximately 0.69%. Germline trimming cut 0 bases from V and 6 bases from J; bases unmatched to any gene: 8. CDR1 SGHRS and CDR2 YFSETQ come from the germline V gene. The CDR3 loop spans 16 amino acids.

The sample comprised PBMCs. The TCR comes from a woman in her thirties or forties in good health and CMV-seronegative. The chain combines TRBV5-1 with TRBJ2-1; 8 nucleotides agree with TRBD2. The CDR3 here is CASSLVSGVLSNEQFF. CDR3 DNA: TGCGCCAGCAGCTTGGTTAGCGGGGTTTTGTCCAATGAGCAGTTCTTC. The full variable domain, completed using reference TRBV5-1 and TRBJ2-1, is KAGVTQTPRYLIKTRGQQVTLSCSPISGHRSVSWYQQTPGQGLQFLFEYFSETQRNKGNFPGRFSGRQFSNSRSEMNVSTLELGDSALYLCASSLVSGVLSNEQFFGPGTRLTVL.